This T cell receptor beta chain was profiled in a study of blood T cell repertoires in COVID-19. Study overall: Acute-phase and convalescent COVID-19 samples originated in the United States, Italy and Spain. T cells, B-cell-depleted T cells, or PBMCs provided the cDNA or gDNA that served as material.

Under the authors' procedure: From reference gene primer amplification, estimates of nucleated cell counts were derived. Data came from immunoSEQ multiplex PCR; TCRdb stores just in-frame clones and leaves some out. V, J and clone size are taken as reported in that table, and D and trimming were inferred from the DNA itself. Of roughly 130,000 clones listed, over 70% were seen once; the top ten hold approximately 10%. The CDR3 is 14 residues long. Germline V gene sequence: CDR1 LNHDA, CDR2 SQIVND (reference sequence). V lost 5 bases, J lost 2 bases, and 3 bases stayed unmatched. The material sequenced was peripheral blood. The rearrangement uses TRBV19 and TRBJ2-5, with TRBD2 matching over 9 bases. This clonotype was sampled from a man aged 60-69 years with active or convalescent COVID-19. The CDR3 here is CASSFGLAQETQYF. CDR3 coding DNA: TGTGCCAGTAGTTTCGGACTAGCGCAAGAGACCCAGTACTTC.